This section outlines one T cell receptor (beta chain) sequence together with its context. This specimen belongs to a study of OX40 agonist ivuxolimab in advanced cancers. The CDR3 spans 18 residues. Germline lookup yields CDR1 SGHRS and CDR2 YFSETQ. V lost 1 base and J lost 6; bases outside the gene matches: 11. Some clones are missing from TCRdb's copy, which holds only in-frame ones; the method was immunoSEQ multiplex PCR. Of 75,000 to 100,000 clones in the sample, more than 80% are singletons; the top ten hold 5.8%. This sample comprised CD4+ or CD8+ T cells sorted from blood, obtained in a trial of the OX40 agonist ivuxolimab. The receptor's source is an adult with an advanced solid tumor such as melanoma, head and neck, liver or kidney cancer. The genes are TRBV5-1 and TRBJ2-1; 12 bases map to TRBD2. CDR3 protein: CASSLWGLAGGLGNEQFF. DNA of the CDR3: TGCGCCAGCAGCTTGTGGGGCCTAGCGGGGGGGCTAGGCAATGAGCAGTTCTTC.